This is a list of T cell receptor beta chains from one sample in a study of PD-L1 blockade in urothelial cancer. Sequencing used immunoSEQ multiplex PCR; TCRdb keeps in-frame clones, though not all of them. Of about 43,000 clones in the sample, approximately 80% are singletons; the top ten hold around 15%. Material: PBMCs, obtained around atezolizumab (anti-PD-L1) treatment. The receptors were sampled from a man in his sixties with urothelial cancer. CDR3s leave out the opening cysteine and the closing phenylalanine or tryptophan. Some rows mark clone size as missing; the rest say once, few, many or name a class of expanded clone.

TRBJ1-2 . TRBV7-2 ASSLTPWGDTNYGYT
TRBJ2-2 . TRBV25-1 ASSATGSTGELF
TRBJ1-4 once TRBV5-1 ASSITQGTTNEKLF
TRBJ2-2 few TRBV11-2 ASSLGQGNTGELF
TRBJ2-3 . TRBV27 ASRQQGVTDTQY
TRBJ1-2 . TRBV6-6 ASKKGPRDYGYT
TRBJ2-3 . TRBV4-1 ASSQGAGTDTQY
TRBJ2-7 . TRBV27 ASSPPTSSSSYEQY
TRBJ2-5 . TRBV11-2 ASRGLAGVETQY
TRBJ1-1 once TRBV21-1 ASISPLAGGVGNTEAF
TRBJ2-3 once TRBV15 ATSRDNSDTQY